The subject of this entry is one T cell receptor beta chain. This receptor's antigen is unknown. No clone much larger than this one lies a single base away; base qualities are absent. Collaborating institutions collected whole blood in K2EDTA tubes following their own protocols. Collaborator samples were shipped for TCRbeta analysis as frozen whole blood, isolated PBMCs, or DNA extracted from either sample type. Taken from the germline V gene (reference sequence), the CDR1 and CDR2 loops are MNHNY and SVGAGI. The trim is 6 bases for V and 5 bases for J, with a gap of 14 bases between the germline ends. The CDR3 measures 14 amino acids from cysteine to phenylalanine. Only the CDR3 portion is preserved as DNA: 42 bases, with reading frame beginning at the first base. TCRbeta CDR3 regions were amplified from genomic DNA by means of the immunoSEQ Assay, a bias-controlled multiplex PCR. The paper's processing steps were these. The number of nucleated cells in each sample was estimated by amplification of reference gene primers within the assay. To quantify the absolute abundance of each unique TCRbeta CDR3 rearrangement, sequence reads were collapsed and filtered. Productive Simpson clonality was computed per sample as the square root of Simpson's diversity index over productive rearrangements. As stored in TCRdb, this immuneACCESS dataset retains in-frame rearrangements with V and J assigned. A fraction of the clones does not appear; measured against another copy, unresolved V genes explain less than half of the discrepancy, and the remainder lacks a known reason. The DNA gave D and trimming, while V, J and clone size come from that table. This sample lists 250,000 or so clones; 86% were detected once. The top ten clonotypes cover just under 9% of the sample.

This specimen comes from a study of blood T cell repertoires in COVID-19 (TCRdb year 2020). Turning to the overall study: Samples from collaborators originated in the United States, Italy and Spain and spanned both the acute and convalescent phases of COVID-19. The sample metadata nearly always contained a de-identified subject ID, COVID-19 status, age in years and sex. The prospective study material was composed of cDNA or gDNA derived from T cells, B-cell-depleted T cells, or PBMCs. The dataset comprised deeply sampled blood TCRbeta repertoires from subjects exposed to, actively infected with, or recovered from COVID-19. A freely available public database, intended as a resource for researchers studying the immune response to SARS-CoV-2, is where the repertoires were released. The samples were drawn from the first 160 participants of the ongoing ImmuneRACE study and from roughly 1,300 subjects provided by 6 global collaborators. Where HLA class I and class II types were available, the types were taken from metadata supplied by the sample provider, not from assay-based typing. Study-level results and caveats: How much clinical and demographic metadata was included differed by source and by participant, and the metadata was provided uncurated.

Here the chain combines TRBV6-6 and TRBJ1-5; the D gene cannot be named for sure. What was sequenced was peripheral blood. The source of this sequence is a man aged 35-49 years with active or convalescent COVID-19. The CDR3 loop reads CASSPSLADQPQHF. At the DNA level, the sequence is TGTGCCAGCAGCCCCAGTCTGGCGGATCAGCCCCAGCATTTT.